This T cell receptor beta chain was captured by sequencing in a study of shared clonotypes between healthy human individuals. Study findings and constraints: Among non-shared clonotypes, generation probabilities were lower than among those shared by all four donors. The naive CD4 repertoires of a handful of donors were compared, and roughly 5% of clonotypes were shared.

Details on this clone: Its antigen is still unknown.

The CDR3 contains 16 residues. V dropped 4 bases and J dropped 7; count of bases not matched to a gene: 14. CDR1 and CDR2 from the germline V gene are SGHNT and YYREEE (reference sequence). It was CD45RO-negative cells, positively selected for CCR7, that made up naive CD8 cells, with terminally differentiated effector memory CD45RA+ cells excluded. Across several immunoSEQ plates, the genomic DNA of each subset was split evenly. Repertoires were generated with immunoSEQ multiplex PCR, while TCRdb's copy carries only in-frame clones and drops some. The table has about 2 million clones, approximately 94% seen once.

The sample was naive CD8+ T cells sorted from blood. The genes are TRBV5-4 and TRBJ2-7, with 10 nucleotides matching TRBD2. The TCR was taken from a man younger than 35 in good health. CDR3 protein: CASSGGPSGSSSEQYF. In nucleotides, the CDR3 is TGTGCCAGCAGCGGGGGGCCTAGCGGGAGTTCTTCGGAGCAGTACTTC.